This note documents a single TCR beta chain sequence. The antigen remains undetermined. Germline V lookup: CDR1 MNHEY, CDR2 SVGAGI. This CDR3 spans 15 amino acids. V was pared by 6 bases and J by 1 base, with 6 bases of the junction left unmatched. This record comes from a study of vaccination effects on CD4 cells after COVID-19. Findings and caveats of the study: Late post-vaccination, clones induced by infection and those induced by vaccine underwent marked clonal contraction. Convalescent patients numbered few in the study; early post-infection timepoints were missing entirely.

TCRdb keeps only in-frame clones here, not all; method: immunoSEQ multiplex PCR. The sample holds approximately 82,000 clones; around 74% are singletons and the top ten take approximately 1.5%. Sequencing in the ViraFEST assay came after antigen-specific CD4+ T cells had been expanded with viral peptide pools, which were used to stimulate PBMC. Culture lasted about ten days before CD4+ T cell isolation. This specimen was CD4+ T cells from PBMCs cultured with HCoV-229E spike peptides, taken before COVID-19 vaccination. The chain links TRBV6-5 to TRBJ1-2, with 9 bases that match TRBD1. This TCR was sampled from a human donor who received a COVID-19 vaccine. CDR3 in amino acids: CASRRDRENNYGYTF. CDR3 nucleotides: TGTGCCAGCAGACGGGACAGGGAAAATAACTATGGCTACACCTTC.